These T cell receptor beta chains were read from a single sample in a study of a mutant IDH1 vaccine in newly diagnosed glioma. Here immunoSEQ multiplex PCR was the method, and the copy in TCRdb shows in-frame clones only, minus some. The data contain tens of thousands of clones, about 82% of them seen just once; the ten biggest clones take up 12%. Their target antigens are unknown. The starting material was PBMCs, obtained from a glioma patient whose treatment included an IDH1 peptide vaccine. Receptors were obtained from a middle-aged man with glioma. The CDR3 runs from the conserved cysteine through the conserved F or W. Fields, in order: CDR3 DNA, CDR3 protein, clone size, V gene, J gene, D gene. A D gene is named only where the DNA matches it firmly. Some rows mark clone size as missing; the rest say once, few, many or name a class of expanded clone.

CDR3 DNA: TGCGCCGGCAGCCAAGATGAGACTAGCGGGTACAATGAGCAGTTCTTC; CDR3 protein: CAGSQDETSGYNEQFF; clone size: .; V gene: TRBV4-1; J gene: TRBJ2-1; D gene: TRBD2
CDR3 DNA: TGCGCCAGCAGCCAAGCAATAGCGAACACCGGGGAGCTGTTTTTT; CDR3 protein: CASSQAIANTGELFF; clone size: .; V gene: TRBV4-3; J gene: TRBJ2-2; D gene: .
CDR3 DNA: TGTGCCAGCAGCTTAGCTGGAAGGGGGGGCACAGATACGCAGTATTTT; CDR3 protein: CASSLAGRGGTDTQYF; clone size: .; V gene: TRBV7-9; J gene: TRBJ2-3; D gene: .
CDR3 DNA: TGCAGCGTTGAATCCGCCTATACGGAAGGCTACACCTTC; CDR3 protein: CSVESAYTEGYTF; clone size: .; V gene: TRBV29-1; J gene: TRBJ1-2; D gene: .
CDR3 DNA: TGTGCCAGCAGCTATGAGGGGGCGAAGAACACTGAAGCTTTCTTT; CDR3 protein: CASSYEGAKNTEAFF; clone size: .; V gene: TRBV5-4; J gene: TRBJ1-1; D gene: TRBD1
CDR3 DNA: TGTGCCAGCAGCATTAGGGATGGCACAGATACGCAGTATTTT; CDR3 protein: CASSIRDGTDTQYF; clone size: few; V gene: TRBV11-2; J gene: TRBJ2-3; D gene: .
CDR3 DNA: TGTGCCAGAAGTTCCTGGACAGGGAGAAAGGCTAATGAAAAACTGTTTTTT; CDR3 protein: CARSSWTGRKANEKLFF; clone size: .; V gene: TRBV5-3; J gene: TRBJ1-4; D gene: TRBD1
CDR3 DNA: TGTGCCAGCTCATCCGAACAGGGAGAAAAACTGTTTTTT; CDR3 protein: CASSSEQGEKLFF; clone size: few; V gene: TRBV18; J gene: TRBJ1-4; D gene: .
CDR3 DNA: TGTGCCAGTAGTATAGTAGGAGGCCGAAATGAAAAACTGTTTTTT; CDR3 protein: CASSIVGGRNEKLFF; clone size: .; V gene: TRBV19; J gene: TRBJ1-4; D gene: .
CDR3 DNA: TGTGCCAGCAGTGATACCTTGGGCCATGGGACCCAGTACTTC; CDR3 protein: CASSDTLGHGTQYF; clone size: .; V gene: TRBV6-1; J gene: TRBJ2-5; D gene: .
CDR3 DNA: TGTGCCAGCAGCCCCAGGTGGCTAGGTTACGAGCAGTACTTC; CDR3 protein: CASSPRWLGYEQYF; clone size: .; V gene: TRBV13; J gene: TRBJ2-7; D gene: .
CDR3 DNA: TGTGCCAGCAGCTTAAAGAACACCGGGGAGCTGTTTTTT; CDR3 protein: CASSLKNTGELFF; clone size: .; V gene: TRBV13; J gene: TRBJ2-2; D gene: .
CDR3 DNA: TGCAGCGTGACGGTGAATATGAACACTGAAGCTTTCTTT; CDR3 protein: CSVTVNMNTEAFF; clone size: medium-sized; V gene: TRBV29-1; J gene: TRBJ1-1; D gene: .
CDR3 DNA: TGCGCCAGCAGTCCCGTCGGGGGATTCCTAACTGAGCAGTTCTTC; CDR3 protein: CASSPVGGFLTEQFF; clone size: .; V gene: TRBV10-1; J gene: TRBJ2-1; D gene: .
CDR3 DNA: TGTGCCATCAGTGCCGGAGCTGGAAACACCATATATTTT; CDR3 protein: CAISAGAGNTIYF; clone size: .; V gene: TRBV10-3; J gene: TRBJ1-3; D gene: .
CDR3 DNA: TGTGCCAGCAGTTACTCCGGATCGAATTACTACGAGCAGTACTTC; CDR3 protein: CASSYSGSNYYEQYF; clone size: .; V gene: TRBV6-5; J gene: TRBJ2-7; D gene: .
CDR3 DNA: TGCGCCAGCAGCTGGGGGTCCAGCGGGGGATACGAGCAGTACTTC; CDR3 protein: CASSWGSSGGYEQYF; clone size: .; V gene: TRBV5-1; J gene: TRBJ2-7; D gene: TRBD2
CDR3 DNA: TGTGCCAGCTCTCTAGAGAGAAGTACGCAGTATTTT; CDR3 protein: CASSLERSTQYF; clone size: .; V gene: TRBV18; J gene: TRBJ2-3; D gene: .
CDR3 DNA: TGTGCCAGCAGCTTAGTCGGGACAGCCACAGATACGCAGTATTTT; CDR3 protein: CASSLVGTATDTQYF; clone size: once; V gene: TRBV11-2; J gene: TRBJ2-3; D gene: TRBD1
CDR3 DNA: TGTGCCAGCAGCTTCAGAGGACAGGCACAAAACACTGAAGCTTTCTTT; CDR3 protein: CASSFRGQAQNTEAFF; clone size: .; V gene: TRBV5-5; J gene: TRBJ1-1; D gene: TRBD1
CDR3 DNA: TGTGCCAGCAGTTACCGCAACCGAGACACTGAAGCTTTCTTT; CDR3 protein: CASSYRNRDTEAFF; clone size: few; V gene: TRBV6-5; J gene: TRBJ1-1; D gene: .
CDR3 DNA: TGTGCCAGCAGCTTACTTCGGGGAATTGGAAATGAGCAGTTCTTC; CDR3 protein: CASSLLRGIGNEQFF; clone size: .; V gene: TRBV11-2; J gene: TRBJ2-1; D gene: .
CDR3 DNA: TGTGCCAGCAGTTCGGGCCTATACGAGCAGTACTTC; CDR3 protein: CASSSGLYEQYF; clone size: .; V gene: TRBV6-6; J gene: TRBJ2-7; D gene: .
CDR3 DNA: TGCGCCAGCAGTCCGAGCTCCTACAATGAGCAGTTCTTC; CDR3 protein: CASSPSSYNEQFF; clone size: .; V gene: TRBV5-1; J gene: TRBJ2-1; D gene: .
CDR3 DNA: TGTGCCAGCAGCTCACTAGCGGGAGTCACCTACGAGCAGTACTTC; CDR3 protein: CASSSLAGVTYEQYF; clone size: .; V gene: TRBV7-8; J gene: TRBJ2-7; D gene: TRBD2
CDR3 DNA: TGTGCCAGCAGTGAAAAGCAAGGGACCCCCTACGAGCAGTACTTC; CDR3 protein: CASSEKQGTPYEQYF; clone size: .; V gene: TRBV6-1; J gene: TRBJ2-7; D gene: .
CDR3 DNA: TGTGCCAGCGGAGGGGGGATGATAGCGGACCAAGAGACCCAGTACTTC; CDR3 protein: CASGGGMIADQETQYF; clone size: once; V gene: TRBV9; J gene: TRBJ2-5; D gene: .
CDR3 DNA: TGCGCCAGCAGCCTCCAACTAGGGGGTATCTCTGGAAACACCATATATTTT; CDR3 protein: CASSLQLGGISGNTIYF; clone size: .; V gene: TRBV5-1; J gene: TRBJ1-3; D gene: .
CDR3 DNA: TGTGCCACCAGCGGGACGGGACGGTCCACAGATACGCAGTATTTT; CDR3 protein: CATSGTGRSTDTQYF; clone size: few; V gene: TRBV15; J gene: TRBJ2-3; D gene: .
CDR3 DNA: TGTGCCAGCAGCGCGCAGCTCAGGGAATCACCCCTCCACTTT; CDR3 protein: CASSAQLRESPLHF; clone size: .; V gene: TRBV9; J gene: TRBJ1-6; D gene: .
CDR3 DNA: TGTGCCAGCAGGACCCAGCGGGAGCTGGATGAGCAGTTCTTC; CDR3 protein: CASRTQRELDEQFF; clone size: .; V gene: TRBV6-6; J gene: TRBJ2-1; D gene: TRBD2
CDR3 DNA: TGTGCCAGTAGTAAGCACAGGGAAGCCGGGGAGCTGTTTTTT; CDR3 protein: CASSKHREAGELFF; clone size: .; V gene: TRBV19; J gene: TRBJ2-2; D gene: .
CDR3 DNA: TGTGCCAGCAGCCCCGGATCTGGGGAGCAGTTCTTC; CDR3 protein: CASSPGSGEQFF; clone size: few; V gene: TRBV11-2; J gene: TRBJ2-1; D gene: .
CDR3 DNA: TGCAGTGCCGTCTTGAGGTACGAGCAGTACTTC; CDR3 protein: CSAVLRYEQYF; clone size: once; V gene: TRBV20-1; J gene: TRBJ2-7; D gene: .
CDR3 DNA: TGTGCCAGCAGCAACAGGGGCTCCTACAATGAGCAGTTCTTC; CDR3 protein: CASSNRGSYNEQFF; clone size: .; V gene: TRBV11-3; J gene: TRBJ2-1; D gene: TRBD1
CDR3 DNA: TGTGCCAGTAGTATAGAGCTCCTTAGCGGGAGGCTGGGAGAGACCCAGTACTTC; CDR3 protein: CASSIELLSGRLGETQYF; clone size: .; V gene: TRBV19; J gene: TRBJ2-5; D gene: TRBD2
CDR3 DNA: TGTGCCAGCAGACCAGGGGGAACCGGGGAGCTGTTTTTT; CDR3 protein: CASRPGGTGELFF; clone size: .; V gene: TRBV28; J gene: TRBJ2-2; D gene: TRBD1
CDR3 DNA: TGTGCCAGTAGTATGTCTAGCTTTAACGAGCAGTACTTC; CDR3 protein: CASSMSSFNEQYF; clone size: .; V gene: TRBV19; J gene: TRBJ2-7; D gene: .
CDR3 DNA: TGTGCCAGCAGTGAAGCGCCAGGGATGGGCAATCAGCCCCAGCATTTT; CDR3 protein: CASSEAPGMGNQPQHF; clone size: .; V gene: TRBV2; J gene: TRBJ1-5; D gene: .
CDR3 DNA: TGTGCCAGCAGCAAAGGAAGGGGGCGTATGCTAGCGGCAGACTACGAGCAGTACTTC; CDR3 protein: CASSKGRGRMLAADYEQYF; clone size: .; V gene: TRBV21-1; J gene: TRBJ2-7; D gene: .
CDR3 DNA: TGTGCCAGCAGCTTAGGAAGGCGGTACACAGATACGCAGTATTTT; CDR3 protein: CASSLGRRYTDTQYF; clone size: .; V gene: TRBV11-3; J gene: TRBJ2-3; D gene: .
CDR3 DNA: TGTGCCAGCTCACGGGGGACGGATTACGAGCAGTACTTC; CDR3 protein: CASSRGTDYEQYF; clone size: .; V gene: TRBV18; J gene: TRBJ2-7; D gene: .
CDR3 DNA: TGTGCCAGCAGCCCAAAGACAGTACTGGGAGCTTTCTTT; CDR3 protein: CASSPKTVLGAFF; clone size: few; V gene: TRBV7-9; J gene: TRBJ1-1; D gene: .
CDR3 DNA: TGTGCCAGCAGCGGAGGGGACTCGAGAGCTTTCTTT; CDR3 protein: CASSGGDSRAFF; clone size: .; V gene: TRBV5-4; J gene: TRBJ1-1; D gene: .
CDR3 DNA: TGCAGCGTTCGGCGCCAGGGAGGGAACAATGAGCAGTTCTTC; CDR3 protein: CSVRRQGGNNEQFF; clone size: .; V gene: TRBV29-1; J gene: TRBJ2-1; D gene: TRBD2
CDR3 DNA: TGTGCCGTCCAAGGAGAGGGGACAGGGAGTTTACTAGCCAAAAACATTCAGTACTTC; CDR3 protein: CAVQGEGTGSLLAKNIQYF; clone size: few; V gene: TRBV30; J gene: TRBJ2-4; D gene: TRBD1
CDR3 DNA: TGTGCCAGCAGTTTAATGCCCCGCTCCTACGAGCAGTACTTC; CDR3 protein: CASSLMPRSYEQYF; clone size: .; V gene: TRBV28; J gene: TRBJ2-7; D gene: .
CDR3 DNA: TGTGCCAGTAGCCTCCAGGGGGATGGGAACACTGAAGCTTTCTTT; CDR3 protein: CASSLQGDGNTEAFF; clone size: .; V gene: TRBV19; J gene: TRBJ1-1; D gene: TRBD1
CDR3 DNA: TGCGCCAGCAGCTATCCAAGCGTTGCGAACACCGGGGAGCTGTTTTTT; CDR3 protein: CASSYPSVANTGELFF; clone size: once; V gene: TRBV5-1; J gene: TRBJ2-2; D gene: .